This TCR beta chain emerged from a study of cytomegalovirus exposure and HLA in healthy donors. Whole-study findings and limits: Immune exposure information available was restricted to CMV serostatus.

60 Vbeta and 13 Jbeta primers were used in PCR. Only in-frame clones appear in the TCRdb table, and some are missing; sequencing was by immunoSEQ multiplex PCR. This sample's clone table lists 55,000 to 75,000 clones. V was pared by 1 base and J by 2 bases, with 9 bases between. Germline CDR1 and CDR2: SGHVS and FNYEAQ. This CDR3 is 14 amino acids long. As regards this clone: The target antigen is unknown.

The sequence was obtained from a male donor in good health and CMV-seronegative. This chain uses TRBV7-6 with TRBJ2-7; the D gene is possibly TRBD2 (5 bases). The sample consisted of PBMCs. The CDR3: CASSLVPGTYEQYF. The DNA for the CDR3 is TGTGCCAGCAGCTTAGTCCCGGGGACCTACGAGCAGTACTTC.